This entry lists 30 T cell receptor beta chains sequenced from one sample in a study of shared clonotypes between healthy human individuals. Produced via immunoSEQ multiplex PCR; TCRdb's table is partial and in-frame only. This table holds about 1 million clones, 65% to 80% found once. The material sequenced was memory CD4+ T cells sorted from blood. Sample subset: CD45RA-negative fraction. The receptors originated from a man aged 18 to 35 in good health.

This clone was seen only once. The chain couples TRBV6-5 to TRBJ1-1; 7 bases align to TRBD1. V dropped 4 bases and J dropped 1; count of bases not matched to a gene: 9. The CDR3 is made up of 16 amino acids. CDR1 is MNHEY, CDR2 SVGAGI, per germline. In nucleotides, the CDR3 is TGTGCCAGCAGTTCCGTTCCCGGGACAGCGAACACTGAAGCTTTCTTT. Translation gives CASSSVPGTANTEAFF.

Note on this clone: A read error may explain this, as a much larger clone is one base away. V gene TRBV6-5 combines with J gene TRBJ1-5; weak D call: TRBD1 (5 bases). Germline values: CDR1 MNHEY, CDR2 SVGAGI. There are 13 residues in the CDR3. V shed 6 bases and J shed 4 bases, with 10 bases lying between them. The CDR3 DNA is TGTGCCAGCAGAATAGGGGAAAATCAGCCCCAGCATTTT. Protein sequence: CASRIGENQPQHF.

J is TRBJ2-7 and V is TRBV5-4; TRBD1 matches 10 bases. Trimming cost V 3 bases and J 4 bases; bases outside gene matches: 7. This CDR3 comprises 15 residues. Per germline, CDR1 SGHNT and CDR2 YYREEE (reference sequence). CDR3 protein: CASSWDRGSAYEQYF. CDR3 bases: TGTGCCAGCAGCTGGGACAGGGGATCGGCGTACGAGCAGTACTTC.

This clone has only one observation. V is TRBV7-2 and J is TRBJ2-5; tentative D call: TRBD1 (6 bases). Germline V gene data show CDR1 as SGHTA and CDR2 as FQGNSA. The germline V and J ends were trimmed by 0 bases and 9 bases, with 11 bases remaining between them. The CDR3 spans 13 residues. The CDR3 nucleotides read TGTGCCAGCAGCTTAGCGGCAGGGGTGGCCCAGTACTTC. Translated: CASSLAAGVAQYF.

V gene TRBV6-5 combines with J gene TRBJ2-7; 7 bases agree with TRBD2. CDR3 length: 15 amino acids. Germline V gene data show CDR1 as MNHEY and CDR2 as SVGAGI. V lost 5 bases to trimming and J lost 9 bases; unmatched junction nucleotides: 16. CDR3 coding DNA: TGTGCCAGCAGTCATCCAGAGGGAGGGATACGATGGCAGTACTTC. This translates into CASSHPEGGIRWQYF.

The CDR3 nucleotides are TGCGCCAGCAGCTTGGAGGGCTCGAAAGGAAACACCATATATTTT. It translates to CASSLEGSKGNTIYF. The V call is TRBV5-1, the J call TRBJ1-3, with D unresolved. The CDR3 sequence is 15 residues long. Trimming cost V 0 bases and J 4 bases, with 11 bases left between them. Germline values: CDR1 SGHRS, CDR2 YFSETQ.

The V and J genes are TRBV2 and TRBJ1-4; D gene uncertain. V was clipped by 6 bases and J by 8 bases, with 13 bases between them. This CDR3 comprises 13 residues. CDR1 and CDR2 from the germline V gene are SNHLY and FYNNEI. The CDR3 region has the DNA TGTGCCAGCAGCGCCGTGCCGCGGGAAAAACTGTTTTTT. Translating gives CASSAVPREKLFF.

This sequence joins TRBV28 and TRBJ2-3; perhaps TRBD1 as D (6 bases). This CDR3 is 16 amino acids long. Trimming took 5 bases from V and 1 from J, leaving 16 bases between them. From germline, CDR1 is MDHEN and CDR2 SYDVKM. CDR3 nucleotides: TGTGCCAGCAGTGCCCCAGGGGCGCGGGGCACAGATACGCAGTATTTT. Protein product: CASSAPGARGTDTQYF.

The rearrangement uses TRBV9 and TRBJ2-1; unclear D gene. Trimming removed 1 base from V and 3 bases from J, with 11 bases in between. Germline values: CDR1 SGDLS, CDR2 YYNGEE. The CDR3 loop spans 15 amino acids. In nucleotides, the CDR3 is TGTGCCAGCAGCGTATTTAATGTGGGCTACAATGAGCAGTTCTTC. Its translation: CASSVFNVGYNEQFF.

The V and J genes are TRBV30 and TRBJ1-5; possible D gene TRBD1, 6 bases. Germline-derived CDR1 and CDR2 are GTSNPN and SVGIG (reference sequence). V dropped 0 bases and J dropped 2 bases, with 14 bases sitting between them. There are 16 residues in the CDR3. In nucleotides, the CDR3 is TGTGCCTGGAGTGTAGGGGGGGCGCCGGGCAATCAGCCCCAGCATTTT. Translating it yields CAWSVGGAPGNQPQHF.

The chain's CDR3 is CASSMQNTGANGYTF. The CDR3 coding sequence is TGTGCCAGCAGCATGCAAAACACAGGGGCCAATGGCTACACCTTC. The gene calls are TRBV7-9 and TRBJ1-2; 7 bases are shared with TRBD1. CDR1 SEHNR and CDR2 FQNEAQ come from the germline V gene (reference sequence). Germline trimming cut 5 bases from V and 6 bases from J; bases unmatched to any gene: 12. This CDR3 has 15 residues.

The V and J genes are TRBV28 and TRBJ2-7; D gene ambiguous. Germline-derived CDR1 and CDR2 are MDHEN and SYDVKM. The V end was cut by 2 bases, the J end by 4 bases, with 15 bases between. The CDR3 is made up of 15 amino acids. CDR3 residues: CASSLDASRPYEQYF. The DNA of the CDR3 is TGTGCCAGCAGTTTAGATGCAAGCAGGCCATACGAGCAGTACTTC.

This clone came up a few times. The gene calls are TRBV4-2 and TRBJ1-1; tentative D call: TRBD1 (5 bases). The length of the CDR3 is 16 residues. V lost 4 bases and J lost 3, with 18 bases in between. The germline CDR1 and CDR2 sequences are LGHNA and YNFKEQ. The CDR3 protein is CASSPTGRGGDTEAFF. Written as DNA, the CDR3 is TGTGCCAGCAGCCCGACCGGGCGCGGGGGGGACACTGAAGCTTTCTTT.

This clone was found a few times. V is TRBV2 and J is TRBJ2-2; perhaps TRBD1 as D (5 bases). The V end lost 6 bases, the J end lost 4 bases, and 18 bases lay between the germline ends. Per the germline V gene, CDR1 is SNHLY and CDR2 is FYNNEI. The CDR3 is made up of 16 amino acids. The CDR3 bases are TGTGCCAGCAGAGACAGAGGAAACACGATCACCGGGGAGCTGTTTTTT. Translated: CASRDRGNTITGELFF.

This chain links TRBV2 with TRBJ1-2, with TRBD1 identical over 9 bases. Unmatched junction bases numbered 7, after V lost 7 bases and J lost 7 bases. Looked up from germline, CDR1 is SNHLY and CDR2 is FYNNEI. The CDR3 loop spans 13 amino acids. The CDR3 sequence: CASKDRGFGGYTF. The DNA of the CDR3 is TGTGCCAGCAAGGACAGGGGTTTTGGTGGCTACACCTTC.

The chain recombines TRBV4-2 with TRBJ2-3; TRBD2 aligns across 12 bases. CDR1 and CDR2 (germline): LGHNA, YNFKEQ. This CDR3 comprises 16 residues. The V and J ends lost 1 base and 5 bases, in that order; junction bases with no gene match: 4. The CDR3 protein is CASSQASGGVLDTQYF. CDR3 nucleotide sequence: TGTGCCAGCAGCCAAGCTAGCGGGGGGGTATTAGATACGCAGTATTTT.

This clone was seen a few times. In nucleotides, the CDR3 is TGTGCCAGCAGCGCCCAGGCTAGCGGGCCACCGGAGACCCAGTACTTC. This translates into CASSAQASGPPETQYF. This chain uses TRBV5-6 with TRBJ2-5; TRBD2 agrees at 8 bases. V shed 4 bases and J 5 bases; nucleotides not matched to a gene: 13. In germline, CDR1 is SGHDT, CDR2 YYEEEE. CDR3 length: 16 amino acids.

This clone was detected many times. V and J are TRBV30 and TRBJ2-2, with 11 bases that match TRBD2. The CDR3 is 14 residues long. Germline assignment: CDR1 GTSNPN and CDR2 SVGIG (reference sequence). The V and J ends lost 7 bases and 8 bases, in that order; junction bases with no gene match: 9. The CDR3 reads CAYIAGGGIGELFF. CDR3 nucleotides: TGTGCCTATATAGCGGGAGGGGGCATAGGGGAGCTGTTTTTT. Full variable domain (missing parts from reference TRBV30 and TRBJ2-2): SQTIHQWPATLVQPVGSPLSLECTVEGTSNPNLYWYRQAAGRGLQLLFYSVGIGQISSEVPQNLSASRPQDRQFILSSKKLLLSDSGFYLCAYIAGGGIGELFFGEGSRLTVL.

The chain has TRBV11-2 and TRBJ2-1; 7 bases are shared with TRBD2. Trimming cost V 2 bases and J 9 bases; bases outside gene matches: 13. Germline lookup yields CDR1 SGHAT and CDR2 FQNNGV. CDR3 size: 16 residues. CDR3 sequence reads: CASSLYNSGVTVEQFF. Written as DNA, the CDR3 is TGTGCCAGCAGCTTATATAACAGCGGGGTAACAGTTGAGCAGTTCTTC.

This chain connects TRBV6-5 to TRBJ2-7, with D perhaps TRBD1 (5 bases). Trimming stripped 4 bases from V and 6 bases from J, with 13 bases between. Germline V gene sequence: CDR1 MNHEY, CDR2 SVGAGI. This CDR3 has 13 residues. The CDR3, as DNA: TGTGCCAGCAGTTCGGGCAGGGTAAGCGAGCAGTACTTC. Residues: CASSSGRVSEQYF.

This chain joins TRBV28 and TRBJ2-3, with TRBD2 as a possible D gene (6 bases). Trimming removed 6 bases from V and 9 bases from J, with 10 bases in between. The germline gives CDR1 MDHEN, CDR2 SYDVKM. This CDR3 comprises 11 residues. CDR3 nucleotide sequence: TGTGCCAGCAGCGGACTAAGGACGCAGTATTTT. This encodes CASSGLRTQYF. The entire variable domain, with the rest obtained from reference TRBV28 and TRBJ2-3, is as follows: DVKVTQSSRYLVKRTGEKVFLECVQDMDHENMFWYRQDPGLGLRLIYFSYDVKMKEKGDIPEGYSVSREKKERFSLILESASTNQTSMYLCASSGLRTQYFGPGTRLTVL.

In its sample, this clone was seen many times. The CDR3 nucleotides are TGTGCCAGCAGTGCGACAGGGGGCTATCAGCCCCAGCATTTT. Amino acid sequence: CASSATGGYQPQHF. The genes are TRBV6-1 and TRBJ1-5; 10 bases fit TRBD1. CDR1 and CDR2 from the germline V gene are MNHNS and SASEGT. The J segment lost 5 bases and the V segment lost 4 bases, leaving 2 bases of the junction unmatched. This CDR3 region has 14 residues.

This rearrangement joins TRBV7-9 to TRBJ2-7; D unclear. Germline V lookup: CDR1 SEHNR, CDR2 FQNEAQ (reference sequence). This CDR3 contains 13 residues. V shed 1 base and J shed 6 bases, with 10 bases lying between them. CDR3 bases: TGTGCCAGCAGCTTAGAGGCAGGACGCGAGCAGTACTTC. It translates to CASSLEAGREQYF. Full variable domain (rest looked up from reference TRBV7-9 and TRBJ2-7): DTGVSQNPRHKITKRGQNVTFRCDPISEHNRLYWYRQTLGQGPEFLTYFQNEAQLEKSRLLSDRFSAERPKGSFSTLEIQRTEQGDSAMYLCASSLEAGREQYFGPGTRLTVT.

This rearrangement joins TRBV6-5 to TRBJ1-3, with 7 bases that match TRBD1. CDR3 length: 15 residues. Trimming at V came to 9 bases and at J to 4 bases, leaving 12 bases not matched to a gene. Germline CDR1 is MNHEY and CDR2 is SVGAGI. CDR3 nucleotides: TGTGCCAGTCCAGAAAATACAGGGGTCGGAAACACCATATATTTT. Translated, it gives CASPENTGVGNTIYF.

CDR3 sequence (DNA): TGTGCCACCAGCAGAGATTTAGGTTTCTCAGCCTACGAGCAGTACTTC. Translating it yields CATSRDLGFSAYEQYF. The chain employs TRBV15 and TRBJ2-7; D call uncertain. In germline, CDR1 is LNHNV, CDR2 YYDKDF (reference sequence). V shed 0 bases and J shed 2 bases, with 14 bases lying between them. The CDR3 totals 16 residues.

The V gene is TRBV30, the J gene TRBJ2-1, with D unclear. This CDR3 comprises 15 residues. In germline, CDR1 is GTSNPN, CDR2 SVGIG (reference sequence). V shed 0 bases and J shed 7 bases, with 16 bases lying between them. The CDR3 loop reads CAWSVTTDLINEQFF. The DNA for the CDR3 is TGTGCCTGGAGTGTTACGACTGACCTTATAAATGAGCAGTTCTTC.

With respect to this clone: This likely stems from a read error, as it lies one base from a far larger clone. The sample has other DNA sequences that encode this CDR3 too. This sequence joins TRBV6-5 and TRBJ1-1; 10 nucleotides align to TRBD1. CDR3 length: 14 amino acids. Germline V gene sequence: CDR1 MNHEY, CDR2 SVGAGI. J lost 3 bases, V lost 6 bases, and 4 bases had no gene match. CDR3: CASSRQGAHTEAFF. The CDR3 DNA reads TGTGCCAGCAGCAGACAGGGGGCGCACACTGAAGCTTTCTTT.

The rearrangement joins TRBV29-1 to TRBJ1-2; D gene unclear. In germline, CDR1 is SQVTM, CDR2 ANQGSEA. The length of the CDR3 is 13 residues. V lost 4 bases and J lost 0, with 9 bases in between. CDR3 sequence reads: CSVGNSANYGYTF. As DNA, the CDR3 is TGCAGCGTTGGGAACAGCGCTAACTATGGCTACACCTTC.

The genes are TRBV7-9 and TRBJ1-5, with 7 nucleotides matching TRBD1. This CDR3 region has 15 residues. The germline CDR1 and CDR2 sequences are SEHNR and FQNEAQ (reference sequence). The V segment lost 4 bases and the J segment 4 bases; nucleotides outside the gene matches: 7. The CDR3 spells CASSYWGTENQPQHF. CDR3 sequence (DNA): TGTGCCAGCAGCTACTGGGGGACAGAAAATCAGCCCCAGCATTTT.

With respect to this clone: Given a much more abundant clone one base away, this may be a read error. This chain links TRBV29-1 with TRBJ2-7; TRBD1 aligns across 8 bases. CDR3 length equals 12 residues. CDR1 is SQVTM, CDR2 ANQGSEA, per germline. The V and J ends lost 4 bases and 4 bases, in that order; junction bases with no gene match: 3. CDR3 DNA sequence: TGCAGCGTTGGACAGGGGAAGTACGAGCAGTACTTC. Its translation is CSVGQGKYEQYF.